This T cell receptor (beta chain) was obtained from a study of CD8+ T cells in alopecia areata. The CDR3 totals 13 residues. V was pared by 0 bases and J by 5 bases, with 8 bases between. CDR1 SGDLS and CDR2 YYNGEE come from the germline V gene. In each case, RNA was isolated and then reverse transcribed into cDNA as the sequencing template. Here immunoSEQ multiplex PCR was the method, and the copy in TCRdb shows in-frame clones only, minus some. Among hundreds of thousands of clones listed, around two fifths were seen once. Treatment given: oral pan-JAK inhibitor, 5-10 mg twice daily. This TCR was sampled from a human donor with alopecia areata. Material: CD4+ T cells sorted from blood, obtained around week 30, from a patient treated with tofacitinib. The genes are TRBV9 and TRBJ1-1; D not certain. CDR3 residues: CASSVEMGTEAFF. The CDR3 coding sequence is TGTGCCAGCAGCGTAGAAATGGGAACTGAAGCTTTCTTT.